Presented here are 9 T cell receptor beta chains from one specimen sequenced in a study of identical twins. TCRdb redid the calling of the 5' RACE reads with MiXCR, one entry per CDR3 protein. The sample lists more than 350,000 distinct CDR3 sequences; approximately 8.8% were seen once. The specimen sequenced was naive T cells sorted from blood. The receptor source for this set is a woman aged 45-65 years in good health.

To note about this clonotype: This CDR3 is missing its conserved last phenylalanine or tryptophan, likely due to a read error. The chain joins TRBV20-1 to TRBJ2-1; weak D call: TRBD2 (6 bases). This CDR3 spans 13 amino acids. CDR1 is DFQATT and CDR2 is SNEGSKA in the germline V gene (reference sequence). With 7 bases removed from V and 8 bases from J, the gap between germline ends came to 18 bases. CDR3 in DNA: TGCAGTGGGGGACTGGGTGTTCCGGATGAGCAGTTCGTC. Translation gives CSGGLGVPDEQFV.

The V call is TRBV13, the J call TRBJ1-3, with 7 bases fitting TRBD1. CDR1 is PRHDT, CDR2 FYEKMQ, per germline (reference sequence). Trimming at V came to 4 bases and at J to 3 bases, leaving 3 bases not matched to a gene. This CDR3 is 14 amino acids long. For the CDR3, the DNA is TGTGCCAGCAGCTCCAGGGGGGTTGGAAACACCATATATTTT. Amino acids: CASSSRGVGNTIYF.

This clonotype was observed many times. The chain employs TRBV20-1 and TRBJ2-7; D tentatively fits TRBD1 or TRBD2 (5 bases each). Trimming removed 5 bases at V and 7 bases at J, with 18 bases between. Germline V gene data show CDR1 as DFQATT and CDR2 as SNEGSKA (reference sequence). The CDR3 is made up of 13 amino acids. CDR3 bases: TGCAGTGCTTATAGGGCCGGAGAGGGGGAGCAGTACGTC. The encoded protein is CSAYRAGEGEQYV.

This clonotype was found many times. This sequence joins TRBV20-1 and TRBJ2-4, with D perhaps TRBD2 (6 bases). The CDR3 is 14 residues long. Germline V gene sequence: CDR1 DFQATT, CDR2 SNEGSKA (reference sequence). V was cut by 3 bases and J by 2 bases, with 11 bases left in between. CDR3 sequence: CSARSGGTKNIQYF. The CDR3 DNA follows: TGCAGTGCTAGGAGCGGCGGGACCAAAAACATTCAGTACTTC.

This clonotype was observed a handful of times. The CDR3 bases are TGTGCCAGCAGGGAGGAGGGGGGGGGCTCTCAAGAGACCCAGTACTTC. Amino acids: CASREEGGGSQETQYF. The J gene is TRBJ2-5, the V gene TRBV27; perhaps TRBD2 as D (7 bases). Germline V lookup: CDR1 MNHEY, CDR2 SMNVEV (reference sequence). V was cut by 6 bases and J by 2 bases, with 19 bases left in between. The CDR3 is 16 residues long.

The V gene is TRBV2, the J gene TRBJ2-3, with no clear D. The length of the CDR3 is 14 residues. V was cut by 8 bases and J by 4 bases, with 16 bases left in between. Looked up from germline, CDR1 is SNHLY and CDR2 is FYNNEI. CDR3 loop: CASLRVESADTQYF. The CDR3 nucleotides read TGTGCCAGCTTAAGGGTGGAATCGGCAGATACGCAGTATTTT.

This clonotype was counted between two and nine times. The chain employs TRBV7-9 and TRBJ2-6; TRBD1 might be the D (6 bases). Germline V CDR1 and CDR2: SEHNR, FQNEAQ (reference sequence). Deletions cut 5 bases from V and 2 bases from J, with 13 bases between. CDR3 length: 16 amino acids. CDR3 region: CASSRAQGPGANVLTF. As DNA, the CDR3 is TGTGCCAGCAGCAGAGCACAGGGACCTGGGGCCAACGTCCTGACTTTC.

The rearrangement links TRBV20-1 to TRBJ2-5, with 9 bases aligning to TRBD2. The ends lost 5 bases at V and 2 bases at J; junction bases unmatched: 9. This CDR3 has 15 residues. Germline-derived CDR1 and CDR2 are DFQATT and SNEGSKA (reference sequence). CDR3 residues: CSAPRLADRQETQYF. The CDR3 nucleotides read TGCAGTGCTCCCCGACTAGCGGATAGGCAAGAGACCCAGTACTTC.

Many counts were recorded for this clonotype. CDR3 in DNA: TGTGCCATCAGTGAGTCGTGGACAGGGGCGGTTGAGCAGTTCTTC. Its translation: CAISESWTGAVEQFF. This chain joins TRBV10-3 and TRBJ2-1, with 9 bases fitting TRBD1. CDR3 size: 15 residues. The germline CDR1 and CDR2 sequences are ENHRY and SYGVKD. The V and J ends lost 0 bases and 9 bases, in that order; junction bases with no gene match: 6.